This TCR beta chain was captured by sequencing in a study of neoadjuvant anti-PD-1 for oral cavity cancer. This clone was seen a single time. Six replicates per PBMC sample, mostly from approximately 0.45 ug of genomic DNA. TCRdb's copy holds only in-frame clones and misses some; the assay was immunoSEQ multiplex PCR. Altogether 14,000 or so clones are present, 70% to 75% being singletons, with the ten largest covering approximately 3%. The CDR3 is made up of 14 amino acids. After removal of 2 bases from V and 1 base from J, the junction contained 2 bases not matched to a gene. The germline CDR1 and CDR2 sequences are LGHNA and YNFKEQ. Time point described: after neoadjuvant nivolumab, at surgical resection.

The sequence came from a person between 35 and 79 years old with oral cavity squamous cell carcinoma. Sequenced material: PBMCs, taken after nivolumab (anti-PD-1) treatment. The J gene is TRBJ2-7, the V gene TRBV4-2, with TRBD1 identical over 7 bases. CDR3 residues: CASSQRGPSYEQYF. The CDR3, as DNA: TGTGCCAGCAGCCAAAGGGGGCCGTCCTACGAGCAGTACTTC.